These T cell receptor beta chains were read from a single sample in a study of blood T cells in healthy people across ages. TCRdb itself ran the 5' RACE reads through MiXCR, one entry per CDR3 protein. The repertoire holds hundreds of thousands of distinct CDR3 sequences, with approximately 40% as singletons. The sequencing sample was made of blood. The receptors come from a man older than 75 in good health. Both conserved end residues are part of each CDR3. The order of the fields is CDR3 protein, CDR3 DNA, clone size, V gene, J gene, D gene. The D gene is left open where the match is weak. Expanded clones get a size class; other rows say once, few or many, or leave the size out.

CASSLVGTGVIRGDEQFF,TGTGCCAGCAGCTTAGTGGGTACAGGGGTCATCCGGGGCGATGAGCAGTTCTTC,few,TRBV7-2,TRBJ2-1,TRBD1
CASSVDRGSTNEKLFF,TGTGCCAGCAGTGTGGACAGGGGGTCAACTAATGAAAAACTGTTTTTT,NA,TRBV12-3/TRBV12-4,TRBJ1-4,TRBD1
CASSLQGAGAAFF,TGTGCCAGCAGCCTACAAGGGGCAGGGGCGGCTTTCTTT,NA,TRBV14,TRBJ1-1,NA
CSARDPGAGGYHGYTF,TGCAGTGCTAGAGATCCTGGGGCAGGGGGCTACCATGGCTACACCTTC,NA,TRBV20-1,TRBJ1-2,TRBD1
CASSQDSGAKQETQYF,TGCGCCAGCAGCCAAGATTCCGGGGCCAAGCAAGAGACCCAGTACTTC,few,TRBV4-1,TRBJ2-5,NA
CSARGWAVSYNEQFF,TGCAGTGCTAGAGGGTGGGCGGTGTCCTACAATGAGCAGTTCTTC,NA,TRBV20-1,TRBJ2-1,NA
CSASLIRSDTQYF,TGCAGTGCTAGCCTGATCAGGTCAGATACGCAGTATTTT,few,TRBV20-1,TRBJ2-3,NA
CASRGRAYEQYF,TGTGCCAGCAGGGGCCGGGCTTACGAGCAGTACTTC,NA,TRBV2,TRBJ2-7,NA
CASRHGQGPYTF,TGTGCCAGCAGACATGGACAGGGGCCATACACCTTC,few,TRBV3-1,TRBJ1-2,TRBD1
CASSPMSGGPLSYEQYF,TGTGCCAGCTCACCAATGTCGGGGGGGCCACTCTCCTACGAGCAGTACTTC,few,TRBV18,TRBJ2-7,TRBD2
CSARDRTNSPLHF,TGCAGTGCTAGAGATCGAACAAATTCACCCCTCCACTTT,NA,TRBV20-1,TRBJ1-6,NA
CASSQDLGRIYNEQYF,TGTGCCAGCAGCCAAGATCTAGGCAGAATATACAATGAGCAGTACTTC,NA,TRBV4-2,TRBJ2-7,NA
CASSSSGTFTGEQFF,TGTGCCAGCAGTTCATCCGGGACTTTTACCGGAGAACAGTTCTTC,many,TRBV6-2/TRBV6-3,TRBJ2-1,NA
CASSATNLQTNEQFF,TGTGCCAGCAGCGCGACGAACCTACAGACCAATGAGCAGTTCTTC,NA,TRBV7-9,TRBJ2-1,NA
CASSLELAETQYF,TGTGCCAGCAGCTTAGAGCTGGCGGAGACCCAGTACTTC,many,TRBV7-2,TRBJ2-5,NA
CASSRDSSGANVLTF,TGTGCCAGCAGTCGTGACAGCTCTGGGGCCAACGTCCTGACTTTC,many,TRBV28,TRBJ2-6,NA
CASSSPPGLGPYNSPLHF,TGTGCCAGCAGTTCGCCCCCTGGCCTGGGCCCCTATAATTCACCCCTCCACTTT,once,TRBV12-3/TRBV12-4,TRBJ1-6,NA
CSARDRERVEPDTQYF,TGCAGTGCTAGAGATCGCGAGCGGGTGGAACCAGATACGCAGTATTTT,NA,TRBV20-1,TRBJ2-3,NA
CASSSLGLAQLDTQYF,TGTGCCAGCAGCTCGCTGGGACTAGCGCAGTTGGATACGCAGTATTTT,NA,TRBV5-6,TRBJ2-3,TRBD2
CASSDLGLADNGDTQYF,TGTGCCAGCAGTGATCTGGGACTAGCCGATAATGGGGATACGCAGTATTTT,few,TRBV2,TRBJ2-3,TRBD2
CASSVTGTSAYEQYF,TGTGCCAGCAGCGTCACCGGGACTAGCGCCTACGAGCAGTACTTC,NA,TRBV9,TRBJ2-7,TRBD2
CASSYGLARSEETQYF,TGTGCCAGCAGCTATGGACTAGCGAGATCCGAAGAGACCCAGTACTTC,few,TRBV7-9,TRBJ2-5,TRBD2
CASRAGGKMAGEQYF,TGTGCCAGCAGGGCGGGCGGGAAAATGGCGGGAGAGCAGTACTTC,NA,TRBV7-2,TRBJ2-7,NA
CASSLRQDHLRDGYTF,TGTGCCAGCAGCTTAAGACAGGACCACCTCCGGGATGGCTACACCTTC,few,TRBV7-2,TRBJ1-2,NA
CASSQDFTPGANVLTF,TGCGCCAGCAGCCAAGATTTTACTCCTGGGGCCAACGTCCTGACTTTC,NA,TRBV4-3,TRBJ2-6,NA
CASSLGIDWKQFF,TGCGCCAGCAGCTTGGGCATAGACTGGAAGCAGTTCTTC,few,TRBV5-1,TRBJ2-1,NA
CASSSDRGVDNEQFF,TGTGCCAGCAGCTCGGACAGGGGCGTAGACAATGAGCAGTTCTTC,NA,TRBV7-3,TRBJ2-1,TRBD1
CASSLTAESSYEQYF,TGTGCCAGCAGTTTAACTGCGGAAAGCTCCTACGAGCAGTACTTC,once,TRBV28,TRBJ2-7,NA
CASSPGVAGRGLTDTQYF,TGCGCCAGCAGTCCCGGGGTAGCGGGTCGGGGTCTCACAGATACGCAGTATTTT,once,TRBV4-3,TRBJ2-3,TRBD2
CASTTGQGASYEQYF,TGTGCCAGCACTACCGGACAGGGGGCTTCCTACGAGCAGTACTTC,NA,TRBV6-1,TRBJ2-7,TRBD1
CTSSLGRASSQETQYF,TGCACCAGCAGCTTGGGTAGGGCCAGCTCCCAAGAGACCCAGTACTTC,NA,TRBV5-1,TRBJ2-5,NA
CSARGALIYEQYF,TGCAGTGCCCGCGGGGCACTTATTTACGAGCAGTACTTC,many,TRBV20-1,TRBJ2-7,NA
CASRAGTGVNEQFF,TGTGCCAGCAGGGCCGGGACAGGGGTAAATGAGCAGTTCTTC,once,TRBV6-1,TRBJ2-1,TRBD1